This T cell receptor (beta chain) is drawn from a study of T cell repertoires in cytomegalovirus infection. Study at large: Researchers turned to recently identified HLA-C-restricted CMV epitopes as well as well-studied HLA-B-restricted ones. Through public TCR beta signatures, both CMV infection and matching HLA type were indicated. Study-level findings and limits: Summed frequency of shared TCR beta families picked out CMV carriers who also had the relevant HLA.

TCRdb called the reads again in MiXCR, with one record for every CDR3 protein. This table has about 57,000 distinct CDR3 sequences, 20% appearing once. This clonotype was picked up a small number of times. Its antigen is undetermined. CDR1 is MNHNY, CDR2 SVGAGI, per germline (reference sequence). The CDR3 is made up of 13 amino acids. With 5 bases clipped from V and 8 bases from J, the junction kept 8 bases outside the gene matches. The V and J genes are TRBV6-6 and TRBJ1-2; 7 bases are a match to TRBD1. The sample consisted of CD8+ T cells from cultured PBMCs, taken from culture after CMV antigen stimulation. The receptor comes from a human donor in good health (CMV status not recorded). Some clones in this sample may be carry-over from other donors' samples. The CDR3 reads CASSPKGARGYTF. CDR3 nucleotide sequence: TGTGCCAGCAGTCCTAAGGGGGCTAGAGGCTACACCTTC.